This T cell receptor beta chain was recorded in a study of cytomegalovirus exposure and HLA in healthy donors. General observations from the study: CMV antigen specificity was confirmed in vitro for a few CMV-associated chains.

The germline gives CDR1 SGHKS, CDR2 YYEKEE (reference sequence). V lost 5 bases to trimming and J lost 4 bases; unmatched junction nucleotides: 5. The CDR3 contains 14 residues. Worth noting for this clone: Its antigen is undetermined.

The PCR employed 60 Vbeta primers together with 13 Jbeta primers. Data came from immunoSEQ multiplex PCR; TCRdb stores just in-frame clones and leaves some out. The sample consists of approximately 150,000 clones, just under 80% of them appearing once. The origin of this receptor is a woman aged 50 to 60 in good health and CMV-seropositive. This chain connects TRBV5-5 to TRBJ1-4; 7 bases match TRBD1. Sequenced: PBMCs. In DNA form, the CDR3 reads TGTGCCAGCAGACTGGCAGGGGGTAATGAAAAACTGTTTTTT. Its translation: CASRLAGGNEKLFF. Full variable domain (remainder filled in from reference TRBV5-5 and TRBJ1-4): DAGVTQSPTHLIKTRGQQVTLRCSPISGHKSVSWYQQVLGQGPQFIFQYYEKEERGRGNFPDRFSARQFPNYSSELNVNALLLGDSALYLCASRLAGGNEKLFFGSGTQLSVL.